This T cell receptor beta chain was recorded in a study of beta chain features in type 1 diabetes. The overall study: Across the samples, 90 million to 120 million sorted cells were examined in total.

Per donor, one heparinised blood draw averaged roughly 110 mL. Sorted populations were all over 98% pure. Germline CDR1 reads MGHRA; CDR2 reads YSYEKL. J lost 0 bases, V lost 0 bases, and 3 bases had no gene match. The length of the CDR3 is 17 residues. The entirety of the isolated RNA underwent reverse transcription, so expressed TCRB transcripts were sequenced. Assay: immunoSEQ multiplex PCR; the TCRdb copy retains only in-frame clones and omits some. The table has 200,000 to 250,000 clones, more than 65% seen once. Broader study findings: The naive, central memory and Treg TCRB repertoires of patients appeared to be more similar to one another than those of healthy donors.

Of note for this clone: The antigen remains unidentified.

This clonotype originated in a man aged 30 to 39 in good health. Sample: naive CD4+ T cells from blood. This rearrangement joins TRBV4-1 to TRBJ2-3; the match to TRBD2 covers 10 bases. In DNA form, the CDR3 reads TGCGCCAGCAGCCAAGAAGGAGCGGGGGGGAGCACAGATACGCAGTATTTT. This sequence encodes CASSQEGAGGSTDTQYF.